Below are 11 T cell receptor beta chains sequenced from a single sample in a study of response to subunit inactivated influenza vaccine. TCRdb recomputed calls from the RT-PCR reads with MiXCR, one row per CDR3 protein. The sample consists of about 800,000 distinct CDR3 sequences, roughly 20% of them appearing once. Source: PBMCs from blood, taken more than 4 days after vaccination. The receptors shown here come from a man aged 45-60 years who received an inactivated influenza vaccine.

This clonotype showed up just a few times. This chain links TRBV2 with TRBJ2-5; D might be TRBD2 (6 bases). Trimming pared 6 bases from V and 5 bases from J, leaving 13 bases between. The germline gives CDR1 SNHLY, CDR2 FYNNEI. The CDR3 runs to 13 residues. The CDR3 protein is CASSPSDGETQYF. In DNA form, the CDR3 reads TGTGCCAGCAGCCCTAGCGATGGGGAGACCCAGTACTTC.

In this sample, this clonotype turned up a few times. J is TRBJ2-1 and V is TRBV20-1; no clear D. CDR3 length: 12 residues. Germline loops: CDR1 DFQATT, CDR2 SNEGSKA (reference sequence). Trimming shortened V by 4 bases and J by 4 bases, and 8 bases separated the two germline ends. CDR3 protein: CSATERYNEQFF. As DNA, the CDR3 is TGCAGTGCTACGGAACGGTACAATGAGCAGTTCTTC.

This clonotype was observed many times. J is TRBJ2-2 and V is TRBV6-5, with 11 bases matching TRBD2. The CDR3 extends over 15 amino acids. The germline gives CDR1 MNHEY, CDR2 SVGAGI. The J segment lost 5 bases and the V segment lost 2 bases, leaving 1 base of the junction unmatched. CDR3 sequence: CASSYRLAGTGELFF. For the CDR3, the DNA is TGTGCCAGCAGTTACCGACTAGCGGGAACCGGGGAGCTGTTTTTT.

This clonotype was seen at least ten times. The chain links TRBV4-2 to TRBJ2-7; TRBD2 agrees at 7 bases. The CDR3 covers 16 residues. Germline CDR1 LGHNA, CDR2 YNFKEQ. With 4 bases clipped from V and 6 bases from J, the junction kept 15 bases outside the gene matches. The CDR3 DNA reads TGTGCCAGCAGCCTCGGCGTTGGGGACTATTCCCCCGAGCAGTACTTC. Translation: CASSLGVGDYSPEQYF.

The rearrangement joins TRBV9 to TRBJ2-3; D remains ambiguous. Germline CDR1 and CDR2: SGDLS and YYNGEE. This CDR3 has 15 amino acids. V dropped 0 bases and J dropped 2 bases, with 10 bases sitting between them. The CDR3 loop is CASSVVLSPTDTQYF. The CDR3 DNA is TGTGCCAGCAGCGTAGTACTCAGTCCCACAGATACGCAGTATTTT.

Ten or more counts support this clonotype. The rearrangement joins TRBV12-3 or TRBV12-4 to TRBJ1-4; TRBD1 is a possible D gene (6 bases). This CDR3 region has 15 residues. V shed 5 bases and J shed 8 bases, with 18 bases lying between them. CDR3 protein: CASSPGQSKGEKLFF. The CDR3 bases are TGTGCCAGCAGTCCAGGACAGTCCAAGGGAGAAAAACTGTTTTTT.

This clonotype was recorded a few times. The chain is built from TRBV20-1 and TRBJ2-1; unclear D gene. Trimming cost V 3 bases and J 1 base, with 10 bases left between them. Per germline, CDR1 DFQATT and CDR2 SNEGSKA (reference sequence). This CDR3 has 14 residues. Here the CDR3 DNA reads TGCAGTGCTAGTCTCGGAAGGTCCTACAATGAGCAGTTCTTC. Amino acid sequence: CSASLGRSYNEQFF.

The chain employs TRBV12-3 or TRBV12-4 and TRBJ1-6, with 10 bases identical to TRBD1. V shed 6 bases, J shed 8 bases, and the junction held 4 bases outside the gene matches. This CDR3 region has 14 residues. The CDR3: CASSETGGHSPLHF. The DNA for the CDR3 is TGTGCCAGCAGCGAGACAGGGGGCCATTCACCCCTCCACTTT.

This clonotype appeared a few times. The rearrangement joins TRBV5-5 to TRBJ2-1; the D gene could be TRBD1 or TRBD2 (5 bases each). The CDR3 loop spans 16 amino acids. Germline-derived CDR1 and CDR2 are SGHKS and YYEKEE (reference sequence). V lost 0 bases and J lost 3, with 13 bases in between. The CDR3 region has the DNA TGTGCCAGCAGCTTGGATGCCAGGGACGTCTACAATGAGCAGTTCTTC. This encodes CASSLDARDVYNEQFF.

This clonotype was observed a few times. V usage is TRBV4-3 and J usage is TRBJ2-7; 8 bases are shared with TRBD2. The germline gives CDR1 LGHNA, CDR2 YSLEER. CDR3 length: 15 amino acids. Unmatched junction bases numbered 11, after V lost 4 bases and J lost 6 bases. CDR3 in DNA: TGCGCCAGCAGCCCCCAGCGGGAGCGAGTCGGCGAGCAGTACTTC. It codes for CASSPQRERVGEQYF.

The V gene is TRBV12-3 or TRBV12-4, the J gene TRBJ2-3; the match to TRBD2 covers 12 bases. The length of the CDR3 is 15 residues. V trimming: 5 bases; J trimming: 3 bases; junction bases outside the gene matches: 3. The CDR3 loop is CASSRTSGKTDTQYF. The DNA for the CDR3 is TGTGCCAGCAGTCGGACTAGCGGGAAGACAGATACGCAGTATTTT.